This T cell receptor (beta chain) was sequenced during a study of tumor-infiltrating lymphocytes in primary liver carcinoma. For the study at large: Productive TCRbeta reads per sample were roughly 3.5 to 8 million, not differing by tissue.

As concerns this clonotype: Since a much larger clone is just one base distant, this may be a read error.

With a constant-region primer, TCR beta cDNA was made from about 0.55 ug of total RNA. Three nested multiplex PCR rounds of slightly modified ARM-PCR generated TCR beta libraries. Running approximately 10 cycles apiece, the first two PCR rounds relied on TRBV1-TRBV30 forward primers together with a C-beta reverse primer. TCRdb used MiXCR to reprocess the multiplex PCR reads, holding one entry per CDR3 protein. Of just over 300,000 distinct CDR3 sequences listed, around three fifths are singletons. Extraction also yielded germline DNA, while blood RNA was obtained from unsorted whole blood. This CDR3 comprises 11 residues. CDR1 and CDR2 (germline): SQVTM, ANQGSEA.

The chain carries TRBV29-1 and TRBJ2-2; D is possibly TRBD1 or TRBD2 (5 bases each). The sequence was collected from a woman younger than 45 with primary liver carcinoma and hepatitis B virus infection. Material: peripheral blood. The CDR3 is CSVTGTGDLFF. CDR3 bases: TGCAGCGTAACGGGCACCGGGGACCTGTTTTTT.